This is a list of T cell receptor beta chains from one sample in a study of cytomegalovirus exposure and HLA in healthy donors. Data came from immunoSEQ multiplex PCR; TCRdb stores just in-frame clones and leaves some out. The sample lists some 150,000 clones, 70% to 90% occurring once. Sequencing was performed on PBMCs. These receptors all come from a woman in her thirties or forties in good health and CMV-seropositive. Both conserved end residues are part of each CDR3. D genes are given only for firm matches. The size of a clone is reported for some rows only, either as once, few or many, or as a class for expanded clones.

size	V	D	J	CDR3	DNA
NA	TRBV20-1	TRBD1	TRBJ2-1	CSARTGEEQFF	TGCAGTGCTAGAACAGGGGAAGAGCAGTTCTTC
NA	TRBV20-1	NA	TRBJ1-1	CSAAEVTEAFF	TGCAGTGCGGCCGAAGTCACTGAAGCTTTCTTT
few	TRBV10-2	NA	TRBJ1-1	CASISGGVYTEAFF	TGCGCCAGCATCTCTGGGGGCGTCTACACTGAAGCTTTCTTT
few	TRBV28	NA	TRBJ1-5	CASRGVVRNQPQHF	TGTGCCAGCAGAGGGGTCGTTCGCAATCAGCCCCAGCATTTT
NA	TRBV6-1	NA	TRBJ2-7	CASRKPGLSSYEQYF	TGTGCCAGCAGAAAACCGGGACTGAGCTCCTACGAGCAGTACTTC
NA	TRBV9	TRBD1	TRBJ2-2	CASTRDRGTGELFF	TGTGCCAGCACACGGGACAGGGGTACCGGGGAGCTGTTTTTT
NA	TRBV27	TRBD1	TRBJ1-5	CASSLSEGATLSNQPQHF	TGTGCCAGCAGTTTAAGTGAGGGGGCGACCCTTAGCAATCAGCCCCAGCATTTT
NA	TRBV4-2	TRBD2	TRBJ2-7	CASSQDSQREGPHEQYF	TGTGCCAGCAGCCAAGATTCCCAGCGGGAGGGCCCCCACGAGCAGTACTTC
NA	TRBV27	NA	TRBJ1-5	CASSWPQMADRRGQPQHF	TGTGCCAGCAGTTGGCCCCAAATGGCTGACAGGAGAGGACAGCCCCAGCATTTT
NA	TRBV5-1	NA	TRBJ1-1	CASSLEEGSWNTEAFF	TGCGCCAGCAGCTTGGAGGAGGGTAGTTGGAATACTGAAGCTTTCTTT
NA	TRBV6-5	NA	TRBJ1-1	CASRGGTEAFF	TGTGCCAGTCGGGGGGGCACTGAAGCTTTCTTT
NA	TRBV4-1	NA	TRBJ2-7	CASSQDRVRHEQYF	TGCGCCAGCAGCCAAGACAGGGTTCGGCACGAGCAGTACTTC
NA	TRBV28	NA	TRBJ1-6	CASSLSGGAVSWSPLHF	TGTGCCAGCAGTTTATCGGGGGGCGCCGTAAGTTGGTCACCCCTCCACTTT
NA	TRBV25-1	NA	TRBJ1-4	CASSEQSAEKLFF	TGTGCCAGCAGTGAACAGTCTGCCGAAAAACTGTTTTTT
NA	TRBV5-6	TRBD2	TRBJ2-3	CASSWGTSGSPDTQYF	TGTGCCAGCAGCTGGGGGACTAGCGGGAGCCCAGATACGCAGTATTTT
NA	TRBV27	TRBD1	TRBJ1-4	CASSLSYQGAPNEKLFF	TGTGCCAGCAGTTTATCGTACCAGGGGGCGCCTAATGAAAAACTGTTTTTT
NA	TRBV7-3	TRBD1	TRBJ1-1	CASSSGQGATAFF	TGTGCCAGCAGCAGCGGACAGGGAGCTACGGCTTTCTTT
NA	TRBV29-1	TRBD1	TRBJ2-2	CTIGGQGSTGELFF	TGCACCATCGGAGGACAGGGATCCACCGGGGAGCTGTTTTTT
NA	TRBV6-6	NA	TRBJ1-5	CASRRELGNQPQHF	TGTGCCAGCAGACGGGAACTTGGCAATCAGCCCCAGCATTTT
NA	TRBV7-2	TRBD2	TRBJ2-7	CASSSYTSGRYEQYF	TGTGCCAGCAGCTCGTATACTAGCGGGAGATACGAGCAGTACTTC
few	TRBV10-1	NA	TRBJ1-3	CASSGGSRNTIYF	TGCGCCAGCAGTGGAGGATCCAGAAACACCATATATTTT
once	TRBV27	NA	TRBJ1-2	CASSFSMNYGYTF	TGTGCCAGCAGTTTTTCCATGAACTATGGCTACACCTTC
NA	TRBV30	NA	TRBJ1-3	CAWSVHLSGNTIYF	TGTGCCTGGAGTGTACACCTCTCTGGAAACACCATATATTTT
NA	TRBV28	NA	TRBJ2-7	CASSLRFTGSHEQYF	TGTGCCAGCAGTTTAAGGTTTACAGGTAGCCACGAGCAGTACTTC
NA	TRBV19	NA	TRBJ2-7	CASSIAWRYEQYF	TGTGCCAGTAGTATAGCTTGGAGGTACGAGCAGTACTTC
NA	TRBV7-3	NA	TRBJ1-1	CASSLDSRWNTEAFF	TGTGCCAGCAGCTTAGACAGCCGCTGGAACACTGAAGCTTTCTTT
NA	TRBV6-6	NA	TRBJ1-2	CASSPSGLVKYGYTF	TGTGCCAGCAGCCCCTCCGGGTTGGTGAAATATGGCTACACCTTC
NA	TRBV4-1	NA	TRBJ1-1	CASSQEGIGDEAFF	TGCGCCAGCAGCCAAGAGGGGATCGGGGATGAAGCTTTCTTT
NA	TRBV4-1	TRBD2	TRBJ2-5	CASSQVGLGGGTQYF	TGCGCCAGCAGCCAAGTGGGCCTCGGGGGGGGGACCCAGTACTTC
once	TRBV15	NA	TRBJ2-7	CATTRDFLLGEQYF	TGTGCCACCACCCGGGACTTTCTCCTGGGCGAGCAGTACTTC
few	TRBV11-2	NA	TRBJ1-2	CASSLEAAANYGYTF	TGTGCCAGCAGCTTAGAGGCGGCGGCCAACTATGGCTACACCTTC
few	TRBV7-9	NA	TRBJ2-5	CASSSPLEETQYF	TGTGCCAGCAGCTCACCTCTGGAGGAGACCCAGTACTTC
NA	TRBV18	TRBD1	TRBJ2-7	CASSPRDRVIHEQYF	TGTGCCAGCTCACCACGGGACAGGGTGATTCACGAGCAGTACTTC